The 30 T cell receptor beta chains below were found in one sample sequenced in a study of blood T cell repertoires in COVID-19. Clones were sequenced by immunoSEQ multiplex PCR, and TCRdb holds only the in-frame ones, with some missing. Of 90,000 to 140,000 clones detected, roughly 80% appear once; the ten largest clones hold roughly a fifth. The sample taken for sequencing was peripheral blood. The receptors come from a woman between 70 and 85 years old with acute or convalescent COVID-19.

J is TRBJ1-2 and V is TRBV6-2 or TRBV6-3; tentative D call: TRBD1 (6 bases). From germline, CDR1 is MNHEY and CDR2 SVGEGT. Trimming removed 1 base at V and 6 bases at J, with 12 bases between. CDR3 size: 14 residues. The DNA of the CDR3 is TGTGCCAGCAGTTACTATCAGGGGATGGATGGCTACACCTTC. This codes for CASSYYQGMDGYTF.

The genes are TRBV4-1 and TRBJ1-2; D perhaps matches TRBD1 (5 bases). Germline CDR1 is MGHRA and CDR2 is YSYEKL. The CDR3 is made up of 18 amino acids. Trimming left V 1 base short and J 3 bases short, with 21 bases between. The chain's CDR3 is CASSQAVQGRSSDYGYTF. CDR3 DNA sequence: TGCGCCAGCAGCCAAGCAGTCCAGGGAAGGTCGAGTGACTATGGCTACACCTTC.

This rearrangement joins TRBV12-3 or TRBV12-4 to TRBJ1-4; D is unresolved. With 8 bases removed from V and 8 bases from J, the gap between germline ends came to 15 bases. CDR3 length equals 13 residues. The CDR3 spells CASRTAEGEKLFF. The CDR3 DNA reads as TGTGCCAGCCGAACAGCCGAGGGCGAAAAACTGTTTTTT.

The chain has TRBV15 and TRBJ1-1, with TRBD1 as a possible D gene (5 bases). Germline lookup yields CDR1 LNHNV and CDR2 YYDKDF (reference sequence). The ends were cut back, 0 bases at V and 0 bases at J, with 14 bases in the middle. There are 17 residues in the CDR3. The CDR3 here is CATSRDLWTNLNTEAFF. CDR3 DNA sequence: TGTGCCACCAGCAGAGATCTATGGACAAATTTGAACACTGAAGCTTTCTTT. The variable domain in full, completed from reference TRBV15 and TRBJ1-1, reads DAMVIQNPRYQVTQFGKPVTLSCSQTLNHNVMYWYQQKSSQAPKLLFHYYDKDFNNEADTPDNFQSRRPNTSFCFLDIRSPGLGDTAMYLCATSRDLWTNLNTEAFFGQGTRLTVV.

This rearrangement joins TRBV19 to TRBJ1-2; TRBD1 is a possible D gene (5 bases). CDR1 is LNHDA and CDR2 is SQIVND in the germline V gene (reference sequence). Trimming stripped 7 bases from V and 0 bases from J, with 12 bases between. CDR3 size: 14 residues. The CDR3 DNA reads as TGTGCCAGTAATAACTGGGGGGCTAACTATGGCTACACCTTC. As protein: CASNNWGANYGYTF.

To note about this clone: This may arise from a read error, as a much more abundant clone is one base away. The chain recombines TRBV5-1 with TRBJ2-7, with D perhaps TRBD2 (7 bases). Germline lookup yields CDR1 SGHRS and CDR2 YFSETQ. The CDR3 length is 16 residues. Trimming removed 10 bases at V and 7 bases at J, with 30 bases between. CDR3: CARLSRWGGPGWEQYF. As DNA, the CDR3 is TGCGCCCGCTTGAGCCGTTGGGGGGGCCCGGGGTGGGAGCAGTACTTC.

The chain combines TRBV9 with TRBJ2-1; D uncertain. Between the trimmed V and J ends, which lost 2 bases and 0 bases, there was a span of 6 bases. The CDR3 contains 14 residues. From germline, CDR1 is SGDLS and CDR2 YYNGEE. The CDR3 region has the DNA TGTGCCAGCAGCGTGGTGAGCTCCTACAATGAGCAGTTCTTC. It specifies CASSVVSSYNEQFF. Full variable domain (rest looked up from reference TRBV9 and TRBJ2-1): DSGVTQTPKHLITATGQRVTLRCSPRSGDLSVYWYQQSLDQGLQFLIQYYNGEERAKGNILERFSAQQFPDLHSELNLSSLELGDSALYFCASSVVSSYNEQFFGPGTRLTVL.

This clone was detected only a few times. The CDR3 reads CASTVRGTGKKEQFF. Here the CDR3 DNA reads TGTGCCAGCACCGTCCGAGGGACAGGGAAGAAGGAGCAGTTCTTC. This chain uses TRBV6-5 with TRBJ2-1; 9 positions match TRBD1. This CDR3 region has 15 residues. With 7 bases clipped from V and 10 bases from J, the junction kept 14 bases outside the gene matches. Germline CDR1 MNHEY, CDR2 SVGAGI.

V usage is TRBV7-2 and J usage is TRBJ2-2; TRBD2 might be the D (6 bases). Trimming shortened V by 5 bases and J by 6 bases, and 19 bases separated the two germline ends. CDR3 length: 16 residues. CDR1 is SGHTA, CDR2 FQGNSA, per germline. Here the CDR3 reads CASSLNGGSVPGELFF. The CDR3 DNA is TGTGCCAGCAGCCTAAATGGGGGGTCGGTCCCCGGGGAGCTGTTTTTT.

The V and J genes are TRBV7-9 and TRBJ2-5; tentatively, D is TRBD2 (7 bases). Germline-derived CDR1 and CDR2 are SEHNR and FQNEAQ (reference sequence). The CDR3 sequence is 15 residues long. V was pared by 5 bases and J by 5 bases, with 18 bases between. The CDR3: CASSTSGGGQETQYF. The CDR3 coding sequence is TGTGCCAGCAGCACCTCTGGCGGGGGCCAGGAGACCCAGTACTTC. The full variable domain, completed using reference TRBV7-9 and TRBJ2-5, is DTGVSQNPRHKITKRGQNVTFRCDPISEHNRLYWYRQTLGQGPEFLTYFQNEAQLEKSRLLSDRFSAERPKGSFSTLEIQRTEQGDSAMYLCASSTSGGGQETQYFGPGTRLLVL.

Comment on this clone: Other DNA sequences within the sample encode an identical CDR3. The V call is TRBV25-1, the J call TRBJ1-2; a possible D gene is TRBD1 (5 bases). The V end lost 2 bases, the J end lost 2 bases, and 12 bases lay between the germline ends. The length of the CDR3 is 15 residues. Per germline, CDR1 MGHDK and CDR2 SYGVNS. CDR3 in DNA: TGTGCCAGCAGTGAACTTCGGGGGGGAAACTATGGCTACACCTTC. Its translation: CASSELRGGNYGYTF.

The genes are TRBV6-5 and TRBJ2-3; 12 bases map to TRBD2. Germline loops: CDR1 MNHEY, CDR2 SVGAGI. The CDR3 runs to 14 residues. J gave up 4 bases and V 8 bases, and 4 bases lay outside the gene matches. CDR3 region: CASLLAGGADTQYF. The CDR3, as DNA: TGTGCCAGCCTCCTAGCGGGGGGGGCAGATACGCAGTATTTT.

The chain employs TRBV15 and TRBJ2-7; TRBD1 matches 8 bases. V dropped 0 bases and J dropped 6; count of bases not matched to a gene: 7. Germline loops: CDR1 LNHNV, CDR2 YYDKDF (reference sequence). The CDR3 is made up of 15 amino acids. CDR3 nucleotides: TGTGCCACCAGCAGAGACCGAATGGACAGGGTCGAGCAGTACTTC. Residues: CATSRDRMDRVEQYF.

The chain joins TRBV2 to TRBJ2-7; 7 nucleotides align to TRBD1. CDR1 is SNHLY, CDR2 FYNNEI, per germline. The CDR3 spans 14 residues. The V and J ends lost 4 bases and 5 bases, in that order; junction bases with no gene match: 8. CDR3 DNA sequence: TGTGCCAGCAGTGCTGGGACAGAGAGTAACGAGCAGTACTTC. Translated, it gives CASSAGTESNEQYF.

In this sample, this clone turned up a few times. CDR3 sequence: CAWRDRDNSNYGYTF. The CDR3 bases are TGTGCCTGGAGAGACCGGGACAACTCTAACTATGGCTACACCTTC. This chain uses TRBV30 with TRBJ1-2; D is possibly TRBD1 (6 bases). The V gene's germline CDR1 is GTSNPN and CDR2 SVGIG (reference sequence). Deletions cut 3 bases from V and 0 bases from J, with 14 bases between. The CDR3 totals 15 residues. Filled out from reference TRBV30 and TRBJ1-2, the complete variable domain reads SQTIHQWPATLVQPVGSPLSLECTVEGTSNPNLYWYRQAAGRGLQLLFYSVGIGQISSEVPQNLSASRPQDRQFILSSKKLLLSDSGFYLCAWRDRDNSNYGYTFGSGTRLTVV.

The chain joins TRBV4-3 to TRBJ2-1, with 9 nucleotides matching TRBD2. The CDR3 sequence is 16 residues long. J lost 7 bases, V lost 0 bases, and 7 bases had no gene match. CDR1 LGHNA and CDR2 YSLEER come from the germline V gene. CDR3 in DNA: TGCGCCAGCAGCCAAGATCGGCGCGGGGGGGCAAATGAGCAGTTCTTC. It encodes CASSQDRRGGANEQFF.

The rearrangement joins TRBV28 to TRBJ1-6; no clear D gene. CDR1 and CDR2 (germline): MDHEN, SYDVKM. This CDR3 has 14 residues. Deletions cut 3 bases from V and 8 bases from J, with 11 bases between. The CDR3 here is CASSLRPPHSPLHF. CDR3 nucleotides: TGTGCCAGCAGTTTGCGTCCGCCACATTCACCCCTCCACTTT.

The genes are TRBV19 and TRBJ2-6; D is undetermined. The germline V gene encodes CDR1 LNHDA and CDR2 SQIVND (reference sequence). Trimming took off 6 bases at V and 2 bases at J, with 5 bases between the two ends. This CDR3 spans 13 amino acids. Here the CDR3 DNA reads TGTGCCAGTAGCCCCACTGGGGCCAACGTCCTGACTTTC. This gives the protein CASSPTGANVLTF.

V is TRBV6-5 and J is TRBJ2-2, with D possibly matching TRBD2 (5 bases). This CDR3 comprises 14 residues. Germline V lookup: CDR1 MNHEY, CDR2 SVGAGI. Deletions cut 4 bases from V and 4 bases from J, with 10 bases between. The CDR3 is CASSFREPTGELFF. DNA for the CDR3: TGTGCCAGCAGTTTTCGGGAACCCACCGGGGAGCTGTTTTTT.

The chain couples TRBV5-1 to TRBJ2-1; possibly TRBD1 for D (6 bases). The germline V gene has CDR1 SGHRS and CDR2 YFSETQ. The V and J ends lost 2 bases and 5 bases respectively, with 11 bases between them. The CDR3 is 14 residues long. This CDR3 reads CASSFRDINNEQFF. CDR3 nucleotides: TGCGCCAGCAGCTTCCGGGACATAAACAATGAGCAGTTCTTC.

The chain has TRBV29-1 and TRBJ2-1; 9 positions match TRBD2. This CDR3 is built from 16 residues. The germline V gene encodes CDR1 SQVTM and CDR2 ANQGSEA. Germline trimming cut 4 bases from V and 3 bases from J; bases unmatched to any gene: 10. CDR3 in amino acids: CSVGTRSAGGYNEQFF. The CDR3 coding sequence is TGCAGCGTTGGGACTCGATCAGCGGGGGGCTACAATGAGCAGTTCTTC.

The chain carries TRBV18 and TRBJ1-5; possibly TRBD1 for D (6 bases). Deletions cut 3 bases from V and 2 bases from J, with 14 bases between. Germline CDR1 and CDR2: KGHSH and LQKENI. The CDR3 is made up of 16 amino acids. This CDR3 reads CASSPGDIKGNQPQHF. The DNA for the CDR3 is TGTGCCAGCTCACCCGGGGACATCAAGGGCAATCAGCCCCAGCATTTT.

This clone showed up just a few times. The gene calls are TRBV5-1 and TRBJ2-1; TRBD2 aligns across 7 bases. CDR1 SGHRS and CDR2 YFSETQ come from the germline V gene. This CDR3 has 13 amino acids. Unmatched junction bases numbered 0, after V lost 0 bases and J lost 6 bases. The CDR3 here is CASSLGLANEQFF. CDR3 bases: TGCGCCAGCAGCTTGGGACTAGCCAATGAGCAGTTCTTC.

This clone was found once. The chain carries TRBV25-1 and TRBJ2-4, with a tentative D call TRBD2 (5 bases). Trimming stripped 3 bases from V and 6 bases from J, with 15 bases between. Germline V CDR1 and CDR2: MGHDK, SYGVNS. The CDR3 has 15 amino acids. The CDR3 region is CASSDRLAGINIQYF. The CDR3 DNA follows: TGTGCCAGCAGTGATAGGCTAGCCGGGATAAACATTCAGTACTTC.

The chain links TRBV3-1 (or the pseudogene TRBV3-2) to TRBJ1-3; no definite D call. The CDR3 covers 16 residues. Trimming removed 4 bases at V and 0 bases at J, with 13 bases between. Germline-derived CDR1 and CDR2 are LGHDT and YNNKEL (reference sequence). CDR3 amino acids: CASSPFQAPSGNTIYF. The CDR3 nucleotides read TGTGCCAGCAGCCCGTTCCAGGCACCCTCTGGAAACACCATATATTTT.

The chain joins TRBV29-1 to TRBJ2-7; perhaps TRBD1 as D (6 bases). Trimming removed 6 bases from V and 5 bases from J, with 17 bases in between. From germline, CDR1 is SQVTM and CDR2 ANQGSEA. The CDR3 runs 13 residues. The CDR3 nucleotides are TGCAGCGTAGTGGGACATGGGGGCAACGAGCAGTACTTC. Its protein product is CSVVGHGGNEQYF.

The V and J genes are TRBV4-1 and TRBJ1-2; no reliable D call. The CDR3 is made up of 16 amino acids. The V gene's germline CDR1 is MGHRA and CDR2 YSYEKL. Trimming pared 4 bases from V and 2 bases from J, leaving 17 bases between. CDR3 in amino acids: CASSPTLPRSNYGYTF. The CDR3 DNA is TGCGCCAGCAGCCCCACTCTTCCCAGGTCCAACTATGGCTACACCTTC.

The genes are TRBV5-1 and TRBJ2-3, with D unclear. CDR3 length: 15 residues. Germline V lookup: CDR1 SGHRS, CDR2 YFSETQ. The V end lost 0 bases, the J end lost 4 bases, and 12 bases lay between the germline ends. The CDR3 here is CASSLGAKAPDTQYF. Here the CDR3 DNA reads TGCGCCAGCAGCTTGGGTGCCAAAGCGCCAGATACGCAGTATTTT. Using reference TRBV5-1 and TRBJ2-3 for the parts outside the CDR3, the full variable domain is KAGVTQTPRYLIKTRGQQVTLSCSPISGHRSVSWYQQTPGQGLQFLFEYFSETQRNKGNFPGRFSGRQFSNSRSEMNVSTLELGDSALYLCASSLGAKAPDTQYFGPGTRLTVL.

The chain has TRBV19 and TRBJ2-5; maybe TRBD1 (6 bases). This CDR3 has 14 amino acids. The V and J ends lost 4 bases and 5 bases respectively, with 14 bases between them. Germline lookup yields CDR1 LNHDA and CDR2 SQIVND (reference sequence). CDR3: CASSTTGALETQYF. Written as DNA, the CDR3 is TGTGCCAGTAGTACGACAGGCGCCCTGGAGACCCAGTACTTC. Full variable domain (outside the CDR3, taken from reference TRBV19 and TRBJ2-5): DGGITQSPKYLFRKEGQNVTLSCEQNLNHDAMYWYRQDPGQGLRLIYYSQIVNDFQKGDIAEGYSVSREKKESFPLTVTSAQKNPTAFYLCASSTTGALETQYFGPGTRLLVL.

The chain uses TRBV6-2 or TRBV6-3 and TRBJ1-1; 8 positions agree with TRBD1. V trimming: 2 bases; J trimming: 10 bases; junction bases outside the gene matches: 9. This CDR3 spans 14 amino acids. Germline CDR1 reads MNHEY; CDR2 reads SVGEGT. For the CDR3, the DNA is TGTGCCAGCAGTTACCGACAGGGGTCCGGTGGAGCTTTCTTT. This encodes CASSYRQGSGGAFF.